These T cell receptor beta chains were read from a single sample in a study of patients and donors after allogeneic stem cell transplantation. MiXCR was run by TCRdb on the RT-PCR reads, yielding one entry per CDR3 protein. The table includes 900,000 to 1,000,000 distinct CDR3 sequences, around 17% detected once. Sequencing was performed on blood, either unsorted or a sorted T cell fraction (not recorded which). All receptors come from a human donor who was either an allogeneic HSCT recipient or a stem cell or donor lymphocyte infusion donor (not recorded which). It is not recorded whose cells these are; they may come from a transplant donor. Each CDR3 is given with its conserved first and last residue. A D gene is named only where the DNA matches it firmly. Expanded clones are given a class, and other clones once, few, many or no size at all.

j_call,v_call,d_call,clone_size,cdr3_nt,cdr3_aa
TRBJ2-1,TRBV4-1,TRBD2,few,TGCGCCAGCAGCGGCTGGACTAGCGGGAGTATATATGAGCAGTTCTTC,CASSGWTSGSIYEQFF
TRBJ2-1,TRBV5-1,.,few,TGCGCCAGCAGCTTGGCCTCGACAGGCTACAATGAGCAGTTCTTC,CASSLASTGYNEQFF
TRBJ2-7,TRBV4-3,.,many,TGTGCCAGCAGCCAAGAAGGCAGGGGTTCCTACGAGCAGTACTTC,CASSQEGRGSYEQYF
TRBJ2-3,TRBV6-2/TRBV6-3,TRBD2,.,TGTGCCAGCAGTCTCATCACGGGACTAGCAGTTGCAGATACGCAGTATTTT,CASSLITGLAVADTQYF
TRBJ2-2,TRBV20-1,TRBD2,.,TGCAGTGCTAGAGTAAGCGGGAGTGGCACCGGGGAGCTGTTTTTT,CSARVSGSGTGELFF
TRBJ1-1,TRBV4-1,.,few,TGCGCCAGCAGCCAAGGGCGTGAGGGTGGTGAAGCTTTCTTT,CASSQGREGGEAFF
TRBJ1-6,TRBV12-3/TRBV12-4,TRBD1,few,TGTGCCAGCAGTTTAAATACAGGGGTTAATTCACCCCTCCACTTT,CASSLNTGVNSPLHF
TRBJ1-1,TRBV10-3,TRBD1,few,TGTGCCGCACGGGGACAGCCAAACACTGAAGCTTTCTTT,CAARGQPNTEAFF
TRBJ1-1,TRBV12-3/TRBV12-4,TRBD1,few,TGTGCCAGCATCATTCGACCCGACAGGGTAGAAGCTTTCTTT,CASIIRPDRVEAFF
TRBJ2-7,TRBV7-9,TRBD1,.,TGTGCCAGCCGCCGAGGGGGCAACGAGCAGTACTTC,CASRRGGNEQYF
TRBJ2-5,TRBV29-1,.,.,TGCAGCGGGGACTGGGGGGAGACCCAGTACTTC,CSGDWGETQYF
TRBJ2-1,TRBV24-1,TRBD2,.,TGTGCCACCAGTGAACATAGCGGGGGCTTCTCCTACAATGAGCAGTTCTTC,CATSEHSGGFSYNEQFF
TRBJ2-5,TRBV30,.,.,TGTGCCTGGAGTGTAGGCGCTAGCCCCCCAAATCTTCAAGAGACCCAGTACTTC,CAWSVGASPPNLQETQYF
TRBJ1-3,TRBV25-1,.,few,TGTGCCAGCAGTAGGGATCCAGGGACTGGAAACACCATATATTTT,CASSRDPGTGNTIYF
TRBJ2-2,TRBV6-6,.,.,TGTGCCAGCAGTTACAGGGTCCCCGGGGAGCTGTTTTTT,CASSYRVPGELFF
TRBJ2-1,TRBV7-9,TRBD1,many,TGTGCCAGCAGTATTCAGGGGGCAGGGCAGTTCTTC,CASSIQGAGQFF
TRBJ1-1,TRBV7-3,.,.,TGTGCCAGCAGCTTAATGACAGGTCCACGGACTGAAGCTTTCTTT,CASSLMTGPRTEAFF
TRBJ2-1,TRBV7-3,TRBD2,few,TGTGCCAGCAGCTTAACGAGACTAGCTGGTGAGCAGTTCTTC,CASSLTRLAGEQFF
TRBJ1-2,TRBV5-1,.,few,TGCGCCAGCAGCTTGGCTGGGGATGCCGGCTATGGCTACACCTTC,CASSLAGDAGYGYTF
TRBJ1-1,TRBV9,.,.,TGTGCCAGCAGCGTAGGGGGAGGGGGTCTGAACACTGAAGCTTTCTTT,CASSVGGGGLNTEAFF
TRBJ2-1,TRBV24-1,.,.,TGTGCCACCAGCGCGCGGGCCCTTCGCTCCTACAATGAGCAGTTCTTC,CATSARALRSYNEQFF
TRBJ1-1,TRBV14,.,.,TGTGCCAGCAGCCAAGATTTAGAAGGTGAAGCTTTCTTT,CASSQDLEGEAFF
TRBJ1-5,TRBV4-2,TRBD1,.,TGTGCCAGCAGCCTCAGAGCGGACAGGAGAGAAAATCAGCCCCAGCATTTT,CASSLRADRRENQPQHF
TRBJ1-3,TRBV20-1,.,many,TGCAGTGCTAGACGACAGGTGGCTGGAAACACCATATATTTT,CSARRQVAGNTIYF
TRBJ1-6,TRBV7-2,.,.,TGTGCCAGCAGCTTAGCCCGTTCGGATTCACCCCTCCACTTT,CASSLARSDSPLHF
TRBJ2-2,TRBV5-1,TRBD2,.,TGCGCCAGCAAGAGCGGGACTCTAAACACCGGGGAGCTGTTTTTT,CASKSGTLNTGELFF
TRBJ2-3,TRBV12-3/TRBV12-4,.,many,TGTGCCAGCAGTTTTCAAGATACGCAGTATTTT,CASSFQDTQYF
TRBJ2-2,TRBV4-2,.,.,TGTGCCAGCAGCCAGACCCCCATGGGCGGGGAGCTGTTTTTT,CASSQTPMGGELFF
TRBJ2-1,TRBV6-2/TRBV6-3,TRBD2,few,TGTGCCAGCAGCTACTCGGGACTAGCGGGGGGGCTGGGCAATGAGCAGTTCTTC,CASSYSGLAGGLGNEQFF
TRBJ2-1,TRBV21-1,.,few,TGTGCCAGCAGCAAAGGCCCTAAGAATGAGCAGTTCTTC,CASSKGPKNEQFF
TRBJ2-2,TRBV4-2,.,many,TGTGCCAGCAGCCTCGCGGCGGGGACCGGGGAGCTGTTTTTT,CASSLAAGTGELFF
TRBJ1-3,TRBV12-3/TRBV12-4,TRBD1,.,TGTGCCAGGGGGGTAGGGGGCAACAACACCATATATTTT,CARGVGGNNTIYF
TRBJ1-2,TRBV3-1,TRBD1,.,TGTGCCAGCAGCCAAGCCCCGGGACAGGGGGCAAATGGCTACACCTTC,CASSQAPGQGANGYTF
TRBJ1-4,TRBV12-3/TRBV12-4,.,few,TGTGCCAGCAGTAAGGACAGTTTTGAAAAACTGTTTTTT,CASSKDSFEKLFF
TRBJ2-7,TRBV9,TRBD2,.,TGTGCCAGCAGCGTAGCCCTGGGACTAGCGGGAGACGAGCAGTACTTC,CASSVALGLAGDEQYF